The clone carrying this T cell receptor (beta chain) was counted at least ten times. The antigen is unknown. Hyperthyroidism in the patients, aged 18 to 65, was newly diagnosed and under 2 months in duration. Clinical symptoms, serum thyroxine, TRAb, thyroid ultrasound and orbital computed tomography established diagnosis. The source of the sample is a study of T cells in Graves' hyperthyroidism and ophthalmopathy. Findings and limits, study-wide: Separation of ophthalmopathy from stable hyperthyroidism was achieved by a 13 V-J model. Within blood appeared most thyroid clonotypes that had expanded above 0.001.

Amplification yielded TCR beta CDR3 regions, with RNA transcripts as the source. The TCR CDR3 was amplified in a first-round RT-PCR using the HTBI primer set. TCRdb re-analysed the multiplex PCR reads in MiXCR, keeping a single row per CDR3 protein. The sample comprises 300,000 to 450,000 distinct CDR3 sequences, 15% to 18% of which are singletons, and around a quarter rests with the top ten. This TCR derives from a woman between 18 and 30 years old with Graves' hyperthyroidism that later progressed to Graves' ophthalmopathy. Sample: blood.

For the CDR3, the DNA is TGTGCCAGCAGCGTAGGGTGGGGGAGAGGAAACGAGCAGTACTTC. The encoded protein is CASSVGWGRGNEQYF. This chain links TRBV9 with TRBJ2-7; perhaps D is TRBD1 or TRBD2 (5 bases each). Germline V CDR1 and CDR2: SGDLS, YYNGEE. Trimming shortened V by 0 bases and J by 5 bases, and 15 bases separated the two germline ends. This CDR3 contains 15 residues.